The TCR beta chain under discussion was sequenced for a study of CD8 T cells in Susac syndrome. On the study more broadly: Six sequenced Susac syndrome patients had clinically active disease, while roughly 8 were in remission.

The CDR3 spans 15 residues. V was cut by 5 bases and J by 2 bases, with 15 bases left in between. Germline CDR1 SEHNR, CDR2 FQNEAQ (reference sequence). RNA was extracted with the RNeasy kit, and a quantity of roughly 0.5 to 1 ug was reverse transcribed using random hexamers. TCRdb re-called the immunoSEQ multiplex PCR reads with MiXCR, one entry per CDR3 protein. The sample holds some 150,000 distinct CDR3 sequences, approximately 95% seen once. The sequencing sample was made of CD4+ T cells from PBMCs. The TCR originated in a human donor with Susac syndrome. The chain links TRBV7-9 to TRBJ1-2; maybe TRBD1 (5 bases). CDR3 in amino acids: CASSQSGQGNYGYTF. DNA of the CDR3: TGTGCCAGCAGCCAAAGCGGGCAGGGAAACTATGGCTACACCTTC.